The sample holds a few counts of the clone carrying this TCR beta chain. The sample belongs to a study of blood T cells in healthy people across ages. With 2 bases removed from V and 6 bases from J, the gap between germline ends came to 5 bases. The CDR3 is made up of 13 amino acids. Germline CDR1 and CDR2: MNHNY and SVGAGI (reference sequence). Next came a second PCR, run for about 6 to 11 cycles, which used a sample-barcoded 5' primer along with a J-beta primer mix. Every cDNA molecule bore a tag from a template-switch adaptor containing 12 random nucleotides. MiXCR, run by TCRdb on the 5' RACE reads, gives a single entry per CDR3 protein. Of fewer than 1.5 million distinct CDR3 sequences in the sample, roughly 45% are singletons; the top ten hold 7% to 9.5%. Every sample gave at least 5 micrograms of total RNA when it was extracted.

This clonotype originated in a woman under 30 in good health. Material for sequencing was blood. The chain is built from TRBV6-6 and TRBJ1-6, with D hard to call. The CDR3 loop is CASSYILNSPLHF. CDR3 sequence (DNA): TGTGCCAGCAGTTACATCCTTAATTCACCCCTCCACTTT.